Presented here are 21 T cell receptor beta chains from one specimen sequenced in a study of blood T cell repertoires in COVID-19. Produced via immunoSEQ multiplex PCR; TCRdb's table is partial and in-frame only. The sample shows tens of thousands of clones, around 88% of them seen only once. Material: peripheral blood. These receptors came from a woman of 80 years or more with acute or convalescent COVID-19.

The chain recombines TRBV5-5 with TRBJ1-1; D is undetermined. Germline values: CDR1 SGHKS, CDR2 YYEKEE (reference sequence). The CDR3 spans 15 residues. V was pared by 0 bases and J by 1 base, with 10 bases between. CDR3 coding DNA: TGTGCCAGCAGCTTGGGGCCCACCCCGAACACTGAAGCTTTCTTT. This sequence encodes CASSLGPTPNTEAFF.

The CDR3 sequence is CASSPSWSGTGSNEQFF. The CDR3 DNA follows: TGTGCCAGCTCACCATCTTGGTCTGGGACAGGGAGCAATGAGCAGTTCTTC. The chain joins TRBV18 to TRBJ2-1, with 9 bases lining up with TRBD1. CDR3 length equals 17 residues. Germline CDR1 KGHSH, CDR2 LQKENI. V trimming: 2 bases; J trimming: 6 bases; junction bases outside the gene matches: 11.

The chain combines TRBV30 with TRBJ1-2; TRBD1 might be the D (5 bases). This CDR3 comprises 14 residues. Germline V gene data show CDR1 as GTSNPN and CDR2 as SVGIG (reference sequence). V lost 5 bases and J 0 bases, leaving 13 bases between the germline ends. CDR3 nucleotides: TGTGCCTGGCTGGGGCAGGAGACTAACTATGGCTACACCTTC. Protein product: CAWLGQETNYGYTF.

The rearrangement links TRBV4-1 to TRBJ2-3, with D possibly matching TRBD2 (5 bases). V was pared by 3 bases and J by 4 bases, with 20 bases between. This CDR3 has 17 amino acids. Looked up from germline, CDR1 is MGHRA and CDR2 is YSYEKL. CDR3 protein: CASSHRASGTGPDTQYF. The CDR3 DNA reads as TGCGCCAGCAGCCACCGAGCCAGCGGAACGGGCCCAGATACGCAGTATTTT.

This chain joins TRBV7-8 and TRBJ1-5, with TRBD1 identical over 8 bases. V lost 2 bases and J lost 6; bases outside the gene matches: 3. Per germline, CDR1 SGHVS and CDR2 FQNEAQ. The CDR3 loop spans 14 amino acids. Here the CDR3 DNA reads TGTGCCAGCAGCTTACAGGGGGCTAGTCAGCCCCAGCATTTT. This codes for CASSLQGASQPQHF.

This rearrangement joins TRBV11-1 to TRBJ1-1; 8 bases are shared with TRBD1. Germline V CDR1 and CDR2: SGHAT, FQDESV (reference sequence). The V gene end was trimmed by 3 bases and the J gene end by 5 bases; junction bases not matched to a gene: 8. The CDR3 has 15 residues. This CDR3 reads CASSFRQGRVTEAFF. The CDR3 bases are TGTGCCAGCAGCTTCAGACAGGGGCGGGTTACTGAAGCTTTCTTT.

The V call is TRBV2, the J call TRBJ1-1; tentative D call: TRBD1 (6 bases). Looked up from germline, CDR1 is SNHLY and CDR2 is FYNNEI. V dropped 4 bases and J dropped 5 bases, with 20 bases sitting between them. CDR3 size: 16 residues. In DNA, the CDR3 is TGTGCCAGCAGTGGAGGGGGATCGGGGCATGGAACTGAAGCTTTCTTT. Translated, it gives CASSGGGSGHGTEAFF. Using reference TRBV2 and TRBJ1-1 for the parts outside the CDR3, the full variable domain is EPEVTQTPSHQVTQMGQEVILRCVPISNHLYFYWYRQILGQKVEFLVSFYNNEISEKSEIFDDQFSVERPDGSNFTLKIRSTKLEDSAMYFCASSGGGSGHGTEAFFGQGTRLTVV.

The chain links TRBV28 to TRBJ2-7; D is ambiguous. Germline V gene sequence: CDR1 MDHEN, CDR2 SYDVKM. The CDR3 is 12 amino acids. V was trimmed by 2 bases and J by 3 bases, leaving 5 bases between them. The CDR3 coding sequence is TGTGCCAGCAGTTTACAGGACTACGAGCAGTACTTC. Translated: CASSLQDYEQYF. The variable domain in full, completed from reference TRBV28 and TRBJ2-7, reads DVKVTQSSRYLVKRTGEKVFLECVQDMDHENMFWYRQDPGLGLRLIYFSYDVKMKEKGDIPEGYSVSREKKERFSLILESASTNQTSMYLCASSLQDYEQYFGPGTRLTVT.

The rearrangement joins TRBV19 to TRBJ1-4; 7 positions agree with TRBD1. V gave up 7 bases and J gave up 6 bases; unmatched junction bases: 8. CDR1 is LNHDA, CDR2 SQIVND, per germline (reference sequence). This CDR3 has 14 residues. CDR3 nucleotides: TGTGCCAGTAAAGGACAGGTGGGAGATGAAAAACTGTTTTTT. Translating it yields CASKGQVGDEKLFF.

This CDR3 reads CAISESSGTGNGEQYF. CDR3 nucleotide sequence: TGTGCCATCAGTGAGTCGTCCGGGACAGGGAATGGGGAGCAGTACTTC. The rearrangement links TRBV10-3 to TRBJ2-7, with 9 bases identical to TRBD1. CDR1 ENHRY and CDR2 SYGVKD come from the germline V gene. V was pared by 0 bases and J by 7 bases, with 10 bases of the junction left unmatched. CDR3 length equals 16 residues.

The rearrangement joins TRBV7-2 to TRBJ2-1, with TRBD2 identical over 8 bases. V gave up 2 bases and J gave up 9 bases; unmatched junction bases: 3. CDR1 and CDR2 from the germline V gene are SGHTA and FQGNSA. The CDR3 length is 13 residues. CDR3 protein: CASSLRLAGEQFF. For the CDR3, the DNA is TGTGCCAGCAGCTTAAGGCTAGCGGGTGAGCAGTTCTTC.

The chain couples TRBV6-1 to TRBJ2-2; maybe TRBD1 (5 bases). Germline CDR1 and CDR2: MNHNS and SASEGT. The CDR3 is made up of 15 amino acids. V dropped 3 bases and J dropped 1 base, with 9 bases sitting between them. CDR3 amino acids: CASSDRQLNTGELFF. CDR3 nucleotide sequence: TGTGCCAGCAGTGACCGACAGCTGAACACCGGGGAGCTGTTTTTT.

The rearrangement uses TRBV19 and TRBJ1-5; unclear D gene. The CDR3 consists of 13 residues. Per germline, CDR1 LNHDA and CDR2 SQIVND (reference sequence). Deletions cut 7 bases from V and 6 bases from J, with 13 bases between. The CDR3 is CASIGQAGQPQHF. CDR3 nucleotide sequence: TGTGCCAGTATAGGGCAGGCGGGTCAGCCCCAGCATTTT.

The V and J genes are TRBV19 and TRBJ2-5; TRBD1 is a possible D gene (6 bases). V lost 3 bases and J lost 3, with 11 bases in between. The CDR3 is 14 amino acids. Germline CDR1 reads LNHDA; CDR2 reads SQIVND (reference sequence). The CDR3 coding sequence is TGTGCCAGTAGTATGGGACAAGGTGAAGAGACCCAGTACTTC. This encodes CASSMGQGEETQYF.

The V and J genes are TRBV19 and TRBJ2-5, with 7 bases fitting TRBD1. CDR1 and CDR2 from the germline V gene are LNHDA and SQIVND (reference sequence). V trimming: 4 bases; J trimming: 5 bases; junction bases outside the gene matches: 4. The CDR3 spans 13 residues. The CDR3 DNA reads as TGTGCCAGTAGTACAACCAGGGGGGAGACCCAGTACTTC. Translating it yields CASSTTRGETQYF.

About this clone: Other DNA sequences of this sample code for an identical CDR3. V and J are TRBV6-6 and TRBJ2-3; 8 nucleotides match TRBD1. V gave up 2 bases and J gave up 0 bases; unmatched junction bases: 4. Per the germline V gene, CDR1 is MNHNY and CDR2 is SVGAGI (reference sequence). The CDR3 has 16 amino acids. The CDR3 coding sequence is TGTGCCAGCAGTTACGGGACAGGACATAGCACAGATACGCAGTATTTT. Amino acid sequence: CASSYGTGHSTDTQYF.

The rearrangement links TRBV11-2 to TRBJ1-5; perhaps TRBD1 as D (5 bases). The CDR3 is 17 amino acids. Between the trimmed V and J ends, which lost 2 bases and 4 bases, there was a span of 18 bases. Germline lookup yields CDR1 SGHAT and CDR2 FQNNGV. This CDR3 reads CASSLIRDPGGNQPQHF. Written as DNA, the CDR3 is TGTGCCAGCAGCTTAATCAGGGACCCCGGGGGGAATCAGCCCCAGCATTTT.

Here the CDR3 reads CASSQVVERSYNEQFF. In DNA form, the CDR3 reads TGTGCCAGCAGCCAAGTTGTCGAGCGGAGCTACAATGAGCAGTTCTTC. The rearrangement uses TRBV3-1 (or the pseudogene TRBV3-2) and TRBJ2-1, with a tentative D call TRBD2 (5 bases). The V gene lost 1 base and the J gene lost 3 bases, with 13 bases spanning the gap. The CDR3 is 16 amino acids. CDR1 and CDR2 (germline): LGHDT, YNNKEL (reference sequence).

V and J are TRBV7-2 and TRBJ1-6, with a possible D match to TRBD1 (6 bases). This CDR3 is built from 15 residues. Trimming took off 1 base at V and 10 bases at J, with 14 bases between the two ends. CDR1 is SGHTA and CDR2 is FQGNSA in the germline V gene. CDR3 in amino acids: CASSLEMGAKSPLHF. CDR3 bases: TGTGCCAGCAGCTTAGAAATGGGGGCGAAATCACCCCTCCACTTT.

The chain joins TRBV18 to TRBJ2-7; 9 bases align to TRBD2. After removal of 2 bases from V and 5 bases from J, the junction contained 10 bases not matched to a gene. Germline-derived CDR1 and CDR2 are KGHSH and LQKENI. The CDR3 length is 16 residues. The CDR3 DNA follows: TGTGCCAGCTCACCAGCCGGGACTAGCTATACCAACGAGCAGTACTTC. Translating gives CASSPAGTSYTNEQYF.

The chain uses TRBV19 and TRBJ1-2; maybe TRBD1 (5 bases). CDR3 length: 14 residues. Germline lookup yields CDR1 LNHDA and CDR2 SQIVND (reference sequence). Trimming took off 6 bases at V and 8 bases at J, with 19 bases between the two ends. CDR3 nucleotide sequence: TGTGCCAGTAGGACTGCAGGGCTACTGGAGGGCTACACCTTC. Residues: CASRTAGLLEGYTF.